The present T cell receptor (beta chain) was sequenced within a study of neurological immune-mediated disorders. Many counts were recorded for this clonotype. The CDR3 sequence is 15 residues long. Germline V gene sequence: CDR1 SGDLS, CDR2 YYNGEE. With V trimmed by 4 bases and J by 10 bases, 11 bases remained unmatched. TCRdb ran MiXCR on the 5' RACE reads and lists one entry per CDR3 protein. Among tens of thousands of distinct CDR3 sequences listed, under 7.5% were seen once. The specimen sequenced was PBMCs. The source of this sequence is a woman in her thirties or forties in good health. The chain joins TRBV9 to TRBJ1-6; 7 positions match TRBD1. This CDR3 reads CASSITGQSLSPLHF. The CDR3 DNA follows: TGTGCCAGCAGCATTACGGGACAGAGCCTCTCACCCCTCCACTTT.